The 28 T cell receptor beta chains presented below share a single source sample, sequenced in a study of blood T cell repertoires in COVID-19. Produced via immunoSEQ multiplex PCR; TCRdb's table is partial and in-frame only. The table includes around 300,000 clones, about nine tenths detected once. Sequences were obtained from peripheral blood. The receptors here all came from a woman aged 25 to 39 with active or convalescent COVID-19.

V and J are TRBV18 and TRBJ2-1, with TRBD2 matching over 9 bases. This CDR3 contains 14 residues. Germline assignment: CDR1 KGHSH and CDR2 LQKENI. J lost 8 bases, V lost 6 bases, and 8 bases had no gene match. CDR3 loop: CASSTGLALHEQFF. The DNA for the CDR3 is TGTGCCAGCTCTACGGGACTAGCTTTGCATGAGCAGTTCTTC.

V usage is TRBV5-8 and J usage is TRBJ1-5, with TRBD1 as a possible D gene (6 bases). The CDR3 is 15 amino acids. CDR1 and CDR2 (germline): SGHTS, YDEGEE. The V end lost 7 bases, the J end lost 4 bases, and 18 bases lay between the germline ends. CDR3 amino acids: CASAKPGQENQPQHF. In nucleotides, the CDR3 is TGTGCCAGCGCAAAACCGGGACAAGAGAATCAGCCCCAGCATTTT.

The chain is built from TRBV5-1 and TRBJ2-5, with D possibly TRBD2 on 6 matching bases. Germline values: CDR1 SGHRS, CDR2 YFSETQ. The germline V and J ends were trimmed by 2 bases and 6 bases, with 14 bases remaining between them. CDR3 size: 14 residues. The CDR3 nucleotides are TGCGCCAGCAGCTTTATAGCGGCTGAGAAGACCCAGTACTTC. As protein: CASSFIAAEKTQYF.

CDR3 nucleotides: TGTGCCAGCAGTCGCGCCTACGAGCAGTACTTC. Amino acid sequence: CASSRAYEQYF. The chain links TRBV6-5 to TRBJ2-7; no firm D call. V gave up 5 bases and J gave up 2 bases, with 4 bases separating them. The germline V gene has CDR1 MNHEY and CDR2 SVGAGI. The CDR3 contains 11 residues.

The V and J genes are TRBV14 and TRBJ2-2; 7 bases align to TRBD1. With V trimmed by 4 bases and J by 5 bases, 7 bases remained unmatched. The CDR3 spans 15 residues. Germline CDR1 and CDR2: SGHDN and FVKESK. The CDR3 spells CASSRQGLFTGELFF. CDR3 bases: TGTGCCAGCAGCCGACAGGGTCTCTTTACCGGGGAGCTGTTTTTT.

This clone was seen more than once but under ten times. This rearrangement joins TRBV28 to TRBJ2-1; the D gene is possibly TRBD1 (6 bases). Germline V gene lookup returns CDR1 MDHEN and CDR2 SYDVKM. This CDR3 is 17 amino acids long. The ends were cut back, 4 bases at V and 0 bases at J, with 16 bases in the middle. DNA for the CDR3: TGTGCCAGCAGTTCTTACCGGGACACGAGCTCCTACAATGAGCAGTTCTTC. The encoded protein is CASSSYRDTSSYNEQFF.

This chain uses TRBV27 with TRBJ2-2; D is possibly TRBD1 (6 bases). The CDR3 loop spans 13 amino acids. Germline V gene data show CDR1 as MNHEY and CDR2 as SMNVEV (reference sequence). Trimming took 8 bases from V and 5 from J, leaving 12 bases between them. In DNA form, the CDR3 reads TGTGCCAGCCGCCTAGGGGGAACCGGGGAGCTGTTTTTT. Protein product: CASRLGGTGELFF.

The CDR3 nucleotides read TGTGCCAGCAAGACGCGATGGGACAGGGCCATGAACACTGAAGCTTTCTTT. Protein sequence: CASKTRWDRAMNTEAFF. The chain combines TRBV19 with TRBJ1-1; TRBD1 agrees at 9 bases. The V segment lost 9 bases and the J segment 0 bases; nucleotides outside the gene matches: 14. The CDR3 totals 17 residues. Germline loops: CDR1 LNHDA, CDR2 SQIVND (reference sequence).

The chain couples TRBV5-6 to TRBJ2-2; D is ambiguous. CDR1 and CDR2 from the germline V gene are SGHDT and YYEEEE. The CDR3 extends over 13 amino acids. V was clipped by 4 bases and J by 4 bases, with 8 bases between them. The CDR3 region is CASSRLTTGELFF. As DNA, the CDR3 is TGTGCCAGCAGCAGACTTACCACCGGGGAGCTGTTTTTT.

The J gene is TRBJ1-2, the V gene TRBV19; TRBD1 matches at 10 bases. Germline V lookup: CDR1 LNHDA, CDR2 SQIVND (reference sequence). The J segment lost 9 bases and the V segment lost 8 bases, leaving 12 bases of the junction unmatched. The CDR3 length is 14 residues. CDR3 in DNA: TGTGCCAGTCTAGGGGGACAGGGGCCAGTCCGCTACACCTTC. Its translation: CASLGGQGPVRYTF.

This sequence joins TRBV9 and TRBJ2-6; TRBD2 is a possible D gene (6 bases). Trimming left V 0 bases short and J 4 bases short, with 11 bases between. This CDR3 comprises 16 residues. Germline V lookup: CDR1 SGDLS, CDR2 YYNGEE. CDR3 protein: CASSVVGGTGANVLTF. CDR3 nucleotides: TGTGCCAGCAGCGTAGTGGGGGGTACCGGGGCCAACGTCCTGACTTTC. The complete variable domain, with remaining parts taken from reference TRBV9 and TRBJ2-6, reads DSGVTQTPKHLITATGQRVTLRCSPRSGDLSVYWYQQSLDQGLQFLIQYYNGEERAKGNILERFSAQQFPDLHSELNLSSLELGDSALYFCASSVVGGTGANVLTFGAGSRLTVL.

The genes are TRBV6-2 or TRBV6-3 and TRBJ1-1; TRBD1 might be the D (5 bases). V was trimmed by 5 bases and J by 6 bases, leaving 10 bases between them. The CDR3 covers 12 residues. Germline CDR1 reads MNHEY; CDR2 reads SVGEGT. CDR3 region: CASSIRGAEAFF. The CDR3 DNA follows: TGTGCCAGCAGTATCCGGGGGGCTGAAGCTTTCTTT.

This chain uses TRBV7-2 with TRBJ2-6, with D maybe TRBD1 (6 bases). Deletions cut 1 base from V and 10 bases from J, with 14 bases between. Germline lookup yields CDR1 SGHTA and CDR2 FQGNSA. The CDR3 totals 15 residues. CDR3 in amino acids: CASSLEPGRGNVLTF. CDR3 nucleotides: TGTGCCAGCAGCTTAGAGCCCGGCAGGGGAAACGTCCTGACTTTC. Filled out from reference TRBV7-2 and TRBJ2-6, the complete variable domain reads GAGVSQSPSNKVTEKGKDVELRCDPISGHTALYWYRQSLGQGLEFLIYFQGNSAPDKSGLPSDRFSAERTGGSVSTLTIQRTQQEDSAVYLCASSLEPGRGNVLTFGAGSRLTVL.

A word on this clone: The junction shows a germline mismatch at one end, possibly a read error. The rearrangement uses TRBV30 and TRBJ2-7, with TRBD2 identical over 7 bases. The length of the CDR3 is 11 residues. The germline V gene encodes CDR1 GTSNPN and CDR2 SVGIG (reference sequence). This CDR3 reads CASGGGYGQYF. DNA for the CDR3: TGTGCCTCAGGCGGGGGATACGGGCAGTACTTC.

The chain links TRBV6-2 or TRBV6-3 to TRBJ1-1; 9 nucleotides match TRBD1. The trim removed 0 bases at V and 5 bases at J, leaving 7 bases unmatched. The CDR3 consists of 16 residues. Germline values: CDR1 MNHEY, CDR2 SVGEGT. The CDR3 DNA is TGTGCCAGCAGTTACTCCGCCGACAGGGGGGGAACTGAAGCTTTCTTT. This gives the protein CASSYSADRGGTEAFF.

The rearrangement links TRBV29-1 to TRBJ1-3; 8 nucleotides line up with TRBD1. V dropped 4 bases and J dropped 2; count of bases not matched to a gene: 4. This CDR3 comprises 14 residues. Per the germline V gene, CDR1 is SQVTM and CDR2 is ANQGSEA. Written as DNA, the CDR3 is TGCAGCGTTGGGCAGGGGGCTGCTGGAAACACCATATATTTT. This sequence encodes CSVGQGAAGNTIYF.

The CDR3 DNA follows: TGTGCCAGCAGCTTATCTAACGAGGGCTCAATGCCGAACACCATATATTTT. Its protein is CASSLSNEGSMPNTIYF. The genes are TRBV11-2 and TRBJ1-3; no reliable D call. Deletions cut 2 bases from V and 7 bases from J, with 21 bases between. This CDR3 region has 17 residues. From germline, CDR1 is SGHAT and CDR2 FQNNGV.

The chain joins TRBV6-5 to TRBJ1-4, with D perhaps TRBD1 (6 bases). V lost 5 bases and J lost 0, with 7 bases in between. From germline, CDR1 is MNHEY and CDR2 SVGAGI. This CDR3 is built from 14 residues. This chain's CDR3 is CASSPGATNEKLFF. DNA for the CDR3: TGTGCCAGCAGTCCAGGGGCAACTAATGAAAAACTGTTTTTT.

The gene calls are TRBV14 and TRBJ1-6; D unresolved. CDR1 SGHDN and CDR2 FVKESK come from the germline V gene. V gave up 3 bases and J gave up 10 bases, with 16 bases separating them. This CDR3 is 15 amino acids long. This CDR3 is CASSHASGFVSPLHF. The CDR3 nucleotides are TGTGCCAGCAGCCATGCCTCGGGGTTCGTGTCACCCCTCCACTTT.

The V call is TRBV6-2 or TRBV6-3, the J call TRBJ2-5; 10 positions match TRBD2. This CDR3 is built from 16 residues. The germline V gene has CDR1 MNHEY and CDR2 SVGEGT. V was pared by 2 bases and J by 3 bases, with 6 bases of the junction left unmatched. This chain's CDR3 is CASSYGLAGAEETQYF. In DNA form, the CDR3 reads TGTGCCAGCAGTTACGGCCTAGCGGGGGCCGAAGAGACCCAGTACTTC.

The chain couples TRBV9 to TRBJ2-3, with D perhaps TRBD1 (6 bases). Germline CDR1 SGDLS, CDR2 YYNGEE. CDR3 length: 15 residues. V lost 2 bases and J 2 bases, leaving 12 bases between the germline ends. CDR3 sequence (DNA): TGTGCCAGCAGCGTTGATGGACAGCCCACAGATACGCAGTATTTT. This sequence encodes CASSVDGQPTDTQYF.

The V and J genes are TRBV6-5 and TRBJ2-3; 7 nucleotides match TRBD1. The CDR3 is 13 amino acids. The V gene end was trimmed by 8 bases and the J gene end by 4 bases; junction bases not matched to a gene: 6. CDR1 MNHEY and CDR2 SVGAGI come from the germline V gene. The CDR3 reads CASLRQGSDTQYF. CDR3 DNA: TGTGCCAGCCTCAGACAGGGATCAGATACGCAGTATTTT.

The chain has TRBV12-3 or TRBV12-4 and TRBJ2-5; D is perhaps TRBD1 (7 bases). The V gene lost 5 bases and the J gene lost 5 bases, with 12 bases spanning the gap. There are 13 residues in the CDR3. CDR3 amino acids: CASSRQGGETQYF. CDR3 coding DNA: TGTGCCAGCAGTAGACAGGGAGGCGAGACCCAGTACTTC.

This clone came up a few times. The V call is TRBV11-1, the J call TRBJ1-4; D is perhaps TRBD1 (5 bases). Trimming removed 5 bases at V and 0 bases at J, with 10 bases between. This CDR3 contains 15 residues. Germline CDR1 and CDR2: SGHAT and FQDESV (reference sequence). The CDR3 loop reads CASSPGGATNEKLFF. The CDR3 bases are TGTGCCAGCAGCCCCGGGGGTGCAACTAATGAAAAACTGTTTTTT. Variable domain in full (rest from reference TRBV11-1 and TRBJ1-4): EAEVAQSPRYKITEKSQAVAFWCDPISGHATLYWYRQILGQGPELLVQFQDESVVDDSQLPKDRFSAERLKGVDSTLKIQPAELGDSAMYLCASSPGGATNEKLFFGSGTQLSVL.

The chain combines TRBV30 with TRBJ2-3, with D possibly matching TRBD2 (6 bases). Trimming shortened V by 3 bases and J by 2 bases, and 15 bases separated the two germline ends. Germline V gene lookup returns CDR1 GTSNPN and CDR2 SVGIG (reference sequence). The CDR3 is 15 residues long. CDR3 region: CAWRAAEGPTDTQYF. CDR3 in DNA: TGTGCCTGGAGGGCCGCGGAGGGACCCACAGATACGCAGTATTTT.

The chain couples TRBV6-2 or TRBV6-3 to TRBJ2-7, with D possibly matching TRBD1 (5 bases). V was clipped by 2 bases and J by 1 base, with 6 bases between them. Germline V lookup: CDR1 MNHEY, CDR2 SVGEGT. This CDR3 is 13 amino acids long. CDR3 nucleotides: TGTGCCAGCAGTTACCGGACATCCTACGAGCAGTACTTC. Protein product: CASSYRTSYEQYF.

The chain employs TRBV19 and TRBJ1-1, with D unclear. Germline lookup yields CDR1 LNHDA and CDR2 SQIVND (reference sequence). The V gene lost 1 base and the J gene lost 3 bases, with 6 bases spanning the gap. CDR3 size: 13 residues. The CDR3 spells CASSIVVDTEAFF. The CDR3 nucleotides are TGTGCCAGTAGTATAGTGGTAGACACTGAAGCTTTCTTT.

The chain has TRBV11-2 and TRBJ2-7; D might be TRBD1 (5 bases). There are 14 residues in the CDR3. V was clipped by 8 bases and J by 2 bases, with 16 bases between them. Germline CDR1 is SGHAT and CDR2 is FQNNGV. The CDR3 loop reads CASRDRRYTYEQYF. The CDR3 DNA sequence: TGTGCCAGCCGCGACAGACGGTATACCTACGAGCAGTACTTC. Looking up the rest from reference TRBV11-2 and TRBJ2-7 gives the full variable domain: EAGVAQSPRYKIIEKRQSVAFWCNPISGHATLYWYQQILGQGPKLLIQFQNNGVVDDSQLPKDRFSAERLKGVDSTLKIQPAKLEDSAVYLCASRDRRYTYEQYFGPGTRLTVT.